This is a list of T cell receptor beta chains from one sample in a study of CD8 T cells in ankylosing spondylitis. TCRdb reprocessed the 5' RACE reads with MiXCR, giving one entry per CDR3 protein. The sample yields a few hundred thousand distinct CDR3 sequences, about 10% seen once. The source material was blood, either unsorted or a sorted T cell fraction (not recorded which). The origin of the receptors is a male donor with ankylosing spondylitis or in good health (not recorded which). CDR3s include the opening cysteine and the closing phenylalanine or tryptophan. A D gene is named only where the DNA matches it firmly. Not all rows give a size; the values are once, few, many and, for expanded clones, a class.

TRBD1 | many | TRBJ1-6 | TRBV12-3/TRBV12-4 | CASTLDREASPLHF | TGTGCCAGCACCCTGGACAGGGAGGCCTCACCCCTCCACTTT
. | many | TRBJ2-1 | TRBV5-1 | CASSFGTLQDNEQFF | TGCGCCAGCAGCTTTGGTACACTACAAGACAATGAGCAGTTCTTC
TRBD1 | many | TRBJ1-5 | TRBV12-3/TRBV12-4 | CASQRQGYSNQPQHF | TGTGCCAGCCAGAGACAGGGTTATAGCAATCAGCCCCAGCATTTT
TRBD2 | many | TRBJ2-1 | TRBV4-2 | CASSQGPGGNEQFF | TGTGCCAGCAGCCAAGGTCCGGGGGGCAATGAGCAGTTCTTC
. | many | TRBJ2-1 | TRBV6-5 | CASSLDSYNEQFF | TGTGCCAGCAGCCTGGACAGCTACAATGAGCAGTTCTTC
TRBD1 | . | TRBJ2-3 | TRBV13 | CASSLVGQGKDTQYF | TGTGCCAGCAGCTTAGTTGGACAGGGCAAGGATACGCAGTATTTT
TRBD1 | . | TRBJ2-1 | TRBV29-1 | CSVKTGGSYNEQFF | TGCAGCGTGAAGACAGGGGGGTCCTACAATGAGCAGTTCTTC
. | many | TRBJ2-3 | TRBV5-1 | CASSPEGRGAADTQYF | TGCGCCAGCAGCCCTGAAGGCCGGGGGGCCGCAGATACGCAGTATTTT
TRBD1 | . | TRBJ1-2 | TRBV12-3/TRBV12-4 | CASSQTGGVGGYTF | TGTGCCAGCAGCCAGACAGGGGGAGTTGGTGGCTACACCTTC
TRBD1 | many | TRBJ2-1 | TRBV15 | CATSRGLGQGSNEQFF | TGTGCCACCAGCAGAGGCTTGGGACAGGGATCCAATGAGCAGTTCTTC
. | many | TRBJ2-3 | TRBV10-3 | CAISLERSSTQYF | TGTGCCATCAGTCTCGAACGGAGCTCTACGCAGTATTTT
. | many | TRBJ1-6 | TRBV7-9 | CASRTTGGGRSPLHF | TGTGCCAGCAGAACCACGGGTGGTGGGAGGTCACCCCTCCACTTT
. | many | TRBJ2-2 | TRBV12-3/TRBV12-4 | CASSLGANHYTGELFF | TGTGCCAGCAGCCTCGGGGCGAATCATTACACCGGGGAGCTGTTTTTT
TRBD2 | few | TRBJ2-7 | TRBV5-5 | CASSLFSGPYEQYF | TGTGCCAGCAGCTTGTTTAGCGGGCCCTACGAGCAGTACTTC
. | few | TRBJ2-1 | TRBV4-1 | CASSQTTSSYNEQFF | TGCGCCAGCAGTCAGACCACGAGCTCCTACAATGAGCAGTTCTTC
. | few | TRBJ2-3 | TRBV3-1 | CASSQGTGHAATQYF | TGTGCCAGCAGCCAAGGTACGGGGCACGCAGCTACGCAGTATTTT
. | many | TRBJ2-7 | TRBV7-6 | CASSPRVPEEQYF | TGTGCCAGCAGCCCGCGGGTGCCGGAAGAGCAGTACTTC
TRBD2 | many | TRBJ2-1 | TRBV20-1 | CSARDDVAGAYNEQFF | TGCAGTGCTAGAGATGATGTAGCGGGGGCCTACAATGAGCAGTTCTTC
. | many | TRBJ1-1 | TRBV2 | CASSVSPRREAFF | TGTGCCAGCAGTGTTTCCCCCCGTCGTGAAGCTTTCTTT
. | many | TRBJ2-7 | TRBV5-1 | CASSRLPTATYEQYF | TGCGCCAGCAGCCGCCTCCCGACAGCTACCTACGAGCAGTACTTC
. | many | TRBJ2-2 | TRBV10-3 | CAISESIRENTGELFF | TGTGCCATCAGTGAGTCAATAAGGGAGAACACCGGGGAGCTGTTTTTT
. | many | TRBJ1-6 | TRBV12-3/TRBV12-4 | CASSVTPRNSPLHF | TGTGCCAGCAGCGTCACACCCCGGAATTCACCCCTCCACTTT
TRBD2 | many | TRBJ2-3 | TRBV12-3/TRBV12-4 | CASSFAFSRGGSTDTQYF | TGTGCCAGCAGTTTCGCTTTCTCCCGGGGGGGAAGCACAGATACGCAGTATTTT
TRBD1 | . | TRBJ2-2 | TRBV6-5 | CASSNRDRGPGELFF | TGTGCCAGCAGTAACCGGGACAGGGGTCCCGGGGAGCTGTTTTTT
. | many | TRBJ2-2 | TRBV29-1 | CSVVLNTGELFF | TGCAGCGTTGTGCTTAACACCGGGGAGCTGTTTTTT
TRBD1 | many | TRBJ2-1 | TRBV5-1 | CASLRDSTDEQFF | TGCGCCAGCCTCCGGGACAGTACCGATGAGCAGTTCTTC
. | many | TRBJ2-1 | TRBV5-1 | CASGPFLSSYNEQFF | TGCGCCAGCGGGCCTTTCTTAAGCTCCTACAATGAGCAGTTCTTC
. | many | TRBJ2-7 | TRBV15 | CATSRGSLISYEQYF | TGTGCCACCAGCAGAGGCTCCCTGATTTCCTACGAGCAGTACTTC
TRBD2 | . | TRBJ2-5 | TRBV20-1 | CSAAALAGQETQYF | TGCAGTGCTGCCGCACTAGCGGGTCAAGAGACCCAGTACTTC
. | many | TRBJ2-1 | TRBV9 | CASSVVSNNEQFF | TGTGCCAGCAGCGTAGTGTCGAACAATGAGCAGTTCTTC
TRBD1 | few | TRBJ1-6 | TRBV7-6 | CASSQGTGRNSPLHF | TGTGCCAGCAGCCAAGGGACAGGACGTAATTCACCCCTCCACTTT
. | many | TRBJ1-2 | TRBV29-1 | CSVGEQYGYTF | TGCAGCGTTGGGGAACAGTATGGCTACACCTTC
TRBD1 | . | TRBJ2-7 | TRBV3-1 | CASSQMETGTYEQYF | TGTGCCAGCAGCCAAATGGAGACAGGGACCTACGAGCAGTACTTC
. | many | TRBJ1-5 | TRBV2 | CASSEEGSGQPQHF | TGTGCCAGCAGTGAAGAGGGATCAGGACAGCCCCAGCATTTT
. | many | TRBJ2-4 | TRBV15 | CATSRDLSRDIQYF | TGTGCCACCAGCAGAGACCTCTCACGGGACATTCAGTACTTC
. | many | TRBJ2-1 | TRBV5-1 | CASSLAFQQPYNEQFF | TGCGCCAGCAGCTTGGCCTTCCAGCAACCCTACAATGAGCAGTTCTTC
TRBD2 | many | TRBJ2-3 | TRBV5-1 | CASTRTTSGASTDTQYF | TGCGCCAGCACCCGTACGACTAGCGGGGCTAGCACAGATACGCAGTATTTT
. | many | TRBJ1-1 | TRBV4-1 | CASSPGGFHTEAFF | TGCGCCAGCAGCCCCGGGGGATTCCACACTGAAGCTTTCTTT
. | . | TRBJ2-2 | TRBV5-5 | CASSLEGSYTGELFF | TGTGCCAGCAGCTTGGAGGGCAGTTACACCGGGGAGCTGTTTTTT
. | many | TRBJ2-1 | TRBV15 | CATSRDKEGPDEQFF | TGTGCCACCAGCAGAGATAAAGAGGGGCCCGACGAGCAGTTCTTC
. | many | TRBJ2-1 | TRBV7-6 | CASSGEPVEQFF | TGTGCCAGCAGCGGTGAGCCCGTTGAGCAGTTCTTC